These 27 T cell receptor beta chains share one sample of origin, sequenced in a study of T cell responses to AZD1222 COVID-19 vaccine. TCRdb keeps only in-frame clones here, not all; method: immunoSEQ multiplex PCR. The data contain some 180,000 clones, more than 85% of them seen just once; the ten biggest clones take up 1.7%. The material was peripheral blood, obtained 28 days after the second AZD1222 dose. These receptor sequences come from an adult who received the AZD1222 COVID-19 vaccine.

V and J are TRBV29-1 and TRBJ1-1; 8 bases align to TRBD1. The CDR3 consists of 14 residues. V lost 4 bases, J lost 3 bases, and 7 bases stayed unmatched. CDR1 is SQVTM and CDR2 is ANQGSEA in the germline V gene. CDR3 sequence: CSVAHRGTHTEAFF. The CDR3 coding sequence is TGCAGCGTTGCCCACAGGGGGACCCACACTGAAGCTTTCTTT. Combining the CDR3 with reference TRBV29-1 and TRBJ1-1 gives the whole variable domain SAVISQKPSRDICQRGTSLTIQCQVDSQVTMMFWYRQQPGQSLTLIATANQGSEATYESGFVIDKFPISRPNLTFSTLTVSNMSPEDSSIYLCSVAHRGTHTEAFFGQGTRLTVV.

This clone appeared a single time. The genes are TRBV18 and TRBJ1-6; the match to TRBD1 covers 10 bases. Germline V CDR1 and CDR2: KGHSH, LQKENI. This CDR3 is built from 15 residues. V shed 4 bases and J 7 bases; nucleotides not matched to a gene: 4. The CDR3 here is CASSRDRGRNSPLHF. CDR3 nucleotides: TGTGCCAGCTCACGCGACAGGGGGCGGAATTCACCCCTCCACTTT.

The gene calls are TRBV7-9 and TRBJ2-3; 8 nucleotides align to TRBD2. With V trimmed by 4 bases and J by 4 bases, 7 bases remained unmatched. From germline, CDR1 is SEHNR and CDR2 FQNEAQ (reference sequence). The length of the CDR3 is 15 residues. CDR3 in DNA: TGTGCCAGCAGCTATCCCGCGGGGGGTGCAGATACGCAGTATTTT. This codes for CASSYPAGGADTQYF. Combining the CDR3 with reference TRBV7-9 and TRBJ2-3 gives the whole variable domain DTGVSQNPRHKITKRGQNVTFRCDPISEHNRLYWYRQTLGQGPEFLTYFQNEAQLEKSRLLSDRFSAERPKGSFSTLEIQRTEQGDSAMYLCASSYPAGGADTQYFGPGTRLTVL.

The chain joins TRBV7-9 to TRBJ1-4, with 7 bases matching TRBD1. The junction had 5 bases not matched to a gene; V was cut back by 3 bases and J by 10 bases. Looked up from germline, CDR1 is SEHNR and CDR2 is FQNEAQ (reference sequence). This CDR3 is 13 amino acids long. The CDR3 nucleotides are TGTGCCAGCAGCTTCGGTAGGGACAGAAAACTGTTTTTT. Amino acids: CASSFGRDRKLFF. Looking up the rest from reference TRBV7-9 and TRBJ1-4 gives the full variable domain: DTGVSQNPRHKITKRGQNVTFRCDPISEHNRLYWYRQTLGQGPEFLTYFQNEAQLEKSRLLSDRFSAERPKGSFSTLEIQRTEQGDSAMYLCASSFGRDRKLFFGSGTQLSVL.

This clone was recorded only once. This chain connects TRBV15 to TRBJ2-7; 11 positions match TRBD2. Looked up from germline, CDR1 is LNHNV and CDR2 is YYDKDF (reference sequence). CDR3 length: 16 amino acids. V dropped 0 bases and J dropped 3; count of bases not matched to a gene: 4. CDR3 amino acids: CATSRETSGSIYEQYF. The CDR3 DNA reads as TGTGCCACCAGCAGAGAAACTAGCGGGAGTATCTACGAGCAGTACTTC. Combining the CDR3 with reference TRBV15 and TRBJ2-7 gives the whole variable domain DAMVIQNPRYQVTQFGKPVTLSCSQTLNHNVMYWYQQKSSQAPKLLFHYYDKDFNNEADTPDNFQSRRPNTSFCFLDIRSPGLGDTAMYLCATSRETSGSIYEQYFGPGTRLTVT.

The chain links TRBV2 to TRBJ2-7, with 16 bases lining up with TRBD2. The CDR3 length is 16 residues. V dropped 5 bases and J dropped 6; count of bases not matched to a gene: 7. Germline CDR1 SNHLY, CDR2 FYNNEI. The CDR3 reads CASSPGLAGGPSEQYF. CDR3 nucleotide sequence: TGTGCCAGCAGTCCGGGACTAGCGGGAGGGCCTTCCGAGCAGTACTTC.

V is TRBV11-2 and J is TRBJ1-4, with TRBD1 as a possible D gene (5 bases). There are 15 residues in the CDR3. Trimming removed 2 bases at V and 8 bases at J, with 15 bases between. CDR1 and CDR2 (germline): SGHAT, FQNNGV. The CDR3 here is CASSLTLSGVEKLFF. In DNA, the CDR3 is TGTGCCAGCAGCTTAACATTATCGGGGGTAGAAAAACTGTTTTTT.

V usage is TRBV18 and J usage is TRBJ2-7, with D hard to call. This CDR3 is 13 amino acids long. V was shortened by 0 bases and J by 7 bases, with 10 bases between the two germline ends. CDR1 and CDR2 from the germline V gene are KGHSH and LQKENI. The CDR3 coding sequence is TGTGCCAGCTCACCACCGGTTCGCCATGAGCAGTACTTC. Its translation: CASSPPVRHEQYF.

The chain employs TRBV6-5 and TRBJ1-1, with TRBD1 identical over 8 bases. Germline CDR1 and CDR2: MNHEY and SVGAGI. This CDR3 has 14 residues. V lost 7 bases, J lost 1 base, and 5 bases stayed unmatched. CDR3 DNA sequence: TGTGCCAGCACCTTACAGGGGGGGAACACTGAAGCTTTCTTT. Amino acids: CASTLQGGNTEAFF.

The gene calls are TRBV2 and TRBJ1-5; no clear D gene. Trimming removed 4 bases at V and 4 bases at J, with 11 bases between. The CDR3 sequence is 14 residues long. The germline gives CDR1 SNHLY, CDR2 FYNNEI. Here the CDR3 DNA reads TGTGCCAGCAGTGTGGTGAGAAAAAATCAGCCCCAGCATTTT. Protein sequence: CASSVVRKNQPQHF.

This clone was counted a single time. This rearrangement joins TRBV6-5 to TRBJ2-1; 7 bases fit TRBD2. V lost 4 bases to trimming and J lost 0 bases; unmatched junction nucleotides: 3. In germline, CDR1 is MNHEY, CDR2 SVGAGI. The CDR3 is 15 residues long. CDR3 residues: CASSSQRGSYNEQFF. The CDR3 nucleotides read TGTGCCAGCAGTTCCCAGCGGGGCTCCTACAATGAGCAGTTCTTC.

The V gene is TRBV25-1, the J gene TRBJ1-6; TRBD1 matches at 9 bases. This CDR3 contains 13 residues. From germline, CDR1 is MGHDK and CDR2 SYGVNS. With 4 bases clipped from V and 10 bases from J, the junction kept 2 bases outside the gene matches. The CDR3 nucleotides read TGTGCCAGCAGTGTGACAGGGGGGTCACCCCTCCACTTT. Amino acid sequence: CASSVTGGSPLHF.

Worth noting for this clone: This same CDR3 is encoded by further DNA sequences in the sample. The chain combines TRBV5-1 with TRBJ2-1; possibly TRBD1 for D (6 bases). The ends were cut back, 4 bases at V and 5 bases at J, with 13 bases in the middle. This CDR3 has 14 residues. Germline CDR1 SGHRS, CDR2 YFSETQ. CDR3 protein: CASSTTGPHNEQFF. The CDR3 DNA reads as TGCGCCAGCAGCACCACAGGGCCCCACAATGAGCAGTTCTTC. Drawing the rest from reference TRBV5-1 and TRBJ2-1, the complete variable domain is KAGVTQTPRYLIKTRGQQVTLSCSPISGHRSVSWYQQTPGQGLQFLFEYFSETQRNKGNFPGRFSGRQFSNSRSEMNVSTLELGDSALYLCASSTTGPHNEQFFGPGTRLTVL.

The V call is TRBV14, the J call TRBJ2-5; 9 nucleotides agree with TRBD2. CDR3 size: 18 residues. V was pared by 3 bases and J by 0 bases, with 11 bases of the junction left unmatched. CDR1 is SGHDN, CDR2 FVKESK, per germline. The CDR3 bases are TGTGCCAGCAGCCAGTGGGGTCAGCGGGAGGCCTACCAAGAGACCCAGTACTTC. Translating gives CASSQWGQREAYQETQYF.

The chain has TRBV7-3 and TRBJ2-1; 8 bases match TRBD1. The junction had 11 bases not matched to a gene; V was cut back by 4 bases and J by 6 bases. This CDR3 is built from 16 residues. Looked up from germline, CDR1 is SGHTA and CDR2 is FQGTGA. CDR3: CASSSKARGLVNEQFF. The DNA for the CDR3 is TGTGCCAGCAGCTCTAAGGCCAGGGGGCTTGTCAATGAGCAGTTCTTC.

This chain connects TRBV5-6 to TRBJ1-4; 8 bases agree with TRBD1. The CDR3 extends over 16 amino acids. Germline CDR1 SGHDT, CDR2 YYEEEE. The junction had 11 bases not matched to a gene; V was cut back by 5 bases and J by 5 bases. The CDR3 DNA is TGTGCCAGCAGTTATAAGGCAGGGGGCGTGAATGAAAAACTGTTTTTT. It encodes CASSYKAGGVNEKLFF.

The V call is TRBV5-1, the J call TRBJ2-2; no definite D call. This CDR3 has 15 residues. V was shortened by 1 base and J by 4 bases, with 11 bases between the two germline ends. Germline CDR1 reads SGHRS; CDR2 reads YFSETQ. This CDR3 is CASSLSPISTGELFF. CDR3 nucleotides: TGCGCCAGCAGCTTGTCCCCTATTTCCACCGGGGAGCTGTTTTTT.

The rearrangement uses TRBV2 and TRBJ2-1; D may be TRBD2 (6 bases). The V gene lost 5 bases and the J gene lost 4 bases, with 12 bases spanning the gap. The CDR3 loop spans 14 amino acids. The germline gives CDR1 SNHLY, CDR2 FYNNEI. Here the CDR3 reads CASSRLTRYNEQFF. The CDR3 DNA follows: TGTGCCAGCAGTCGATTGACTAGATACAATGAGCAGTTCTTC.

The V gene is TRBV6-5, the J gene TRBJ2-3; no definite D call. This CDR3 spans 15 amino acids. In germline, CDR1 is MNHEY, CDR2 SVGAGI. V was trimmed by 6 bases and J by 5 bases, leaving 18 bases between them. CDR3 region: CASSLDGRLGDTQYF. The CDR3 nucleotides are TGTGCCAGCAGCCTAGACGGGCGCCTAGGAGATACGCAGTATTTT.

The chain links TRBV19 to TRBJ1-1, with D tentatively TRBD1 (5 bases). This CDR3 region has 16 residues. Germline V lookup: CDR1 LNHDA, CDR2 SQIVND (reference sequence). Deletions cut 1 base from V and 1 base from J, with 13 bases between. The CDR3 region is CASSIGAWDGNTEAFF. The DNA of the CDR3 is TGTGCCAGTAGTATAGGGGCCTGGGACGGGAACACTGAAGCTTTCTTT.

The J gene is TRBJ1-1, the V gene TRBV4-2, with 11 bases matching TRBD1. Germline CDR1 and CDR2: LGHNA and YNFKEQ. V trimming: 2 bases; J trimming: 7 bases; junction bases outside the gene matches: 3. The CDR3 runs to 14 residues. The CDR3 DNA is TGTGCCAGCAGCCAACCGGACAGGGGGCTTGAAGCTTTCTTT. It yields the protein CASSQPDRGLEAFF.

The rearrangement links TRBV7-6 to TRBJ2-7; 10 nucleotides align to TRBD2. The CDR3 runs 14 residues. Germline values: CDR1 SGHVS, CDR2 FNYEAQ. Trimming cost V 1 base and J 7 bases; bases outside gene matches: 4. CDR3 residues: CASSLGSLAGEQYF. CDR3 in DNA: TGTGCCAGCAGCTTAGGCTCACTAGCGGGGGAGCAGTACTTC.

CDR3 nucleotides: TGTGCCAGCAGAAGCGGGCAGGTAAACAATGAGCAGTTCTTC. It is translated as CASRSGQVNNEQFF. The rearrangement links TRBV27 to TRBJ2-1; a possible D gene is TRBD2 (6 bases). The CDR3 loop spans 14 amino acids. Germline V CDR1 and CDR2: MNHEY, SMNVEV (reference sequence). V lost 6 bases to trimming and J lost 5 bases, with 14 bases between them.

The chain carries TRBV7-3 and TRBJ2-7; tentatively, D is TRBD1 or TRBD2 (5 bases each). The germline V gene encodes CDR1 SGHTA and CDR2 FQGTGA. The CDR3 spans 14 residues. The ends were cut back, 5 bases at V and 5 bases at J, with 16 bases in the middle. The CDR3 DNA reads as TGTGCCAGCAGCCCCTCGGGGCGATCCGACGAGCAGTACTTC. Its protein product is CASSPSGRSDEQYF.

The chain combines TRBV19 with TRBJ1-4; no clear D. The CDR3 loop spans 15 amino acids. Trimming removed 3 bases at V and 0 bases at J, with 8 bases between. Germline V lookup: CDR1 LNHDA, CDR2 SQIVND (reference sequence). The CDR3 is CASSIRRATNEKLFF. DNA of the CDR3: TGTGCCAGTAGTATTAGGAGGGCAACTAATGAAAAACTGTTTTTT.

The chain has TRBV6-5 and TRBJ1-2; TRBD1 is a possible D gene (6 bases). The CDR3 spans 14 residues. Deletions cut 7 bases from V and 4 bases from J, with 16 bases between. Per the germline V gene, CDR1 is MNHEY and CDR2 is SVGAGI. The CDR3 bases are TGTGCCAGCAAAAGGGCAGGGGAGAGCTATGGCTACACCTTC. Translated, it gives CASKRAGESYGYTF.

The rearrangement links TRBV18 to TRBJ1-1; TRBD1 aligns across 9 bases. The CDR3 has 16 residues. J lost 3 bases, V lost 5 bases, and 10 bases had no gene match. CDR1 and CDR2 from the germline V gene are KGHSH and LQKENI. CDR3 protein: CASSSRTGAHDTEAFF. CDR3 nucleotide sequence: TGTGCCAGCTCATCTCGGACAGGGGCACATGACACTGAAGCTTTCTTT.